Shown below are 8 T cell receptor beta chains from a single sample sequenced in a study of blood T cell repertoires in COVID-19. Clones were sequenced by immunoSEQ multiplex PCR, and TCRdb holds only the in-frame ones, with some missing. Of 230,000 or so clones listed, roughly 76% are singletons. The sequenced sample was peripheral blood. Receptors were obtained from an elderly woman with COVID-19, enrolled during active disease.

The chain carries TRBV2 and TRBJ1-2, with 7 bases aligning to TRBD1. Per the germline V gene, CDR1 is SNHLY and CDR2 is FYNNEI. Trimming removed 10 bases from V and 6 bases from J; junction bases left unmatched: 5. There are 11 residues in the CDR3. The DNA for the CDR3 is TGTGCCACCGCAGACAGGGATGGCTACACCTTC. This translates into CATADRDGYTF.

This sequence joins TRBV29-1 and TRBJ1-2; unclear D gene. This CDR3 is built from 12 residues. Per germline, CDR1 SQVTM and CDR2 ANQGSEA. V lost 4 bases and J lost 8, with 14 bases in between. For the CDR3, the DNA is TGCAGCGTTGTGTCCGGGATCGCGGGCTACACCTTC. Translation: CSVVSGIAGYTF.

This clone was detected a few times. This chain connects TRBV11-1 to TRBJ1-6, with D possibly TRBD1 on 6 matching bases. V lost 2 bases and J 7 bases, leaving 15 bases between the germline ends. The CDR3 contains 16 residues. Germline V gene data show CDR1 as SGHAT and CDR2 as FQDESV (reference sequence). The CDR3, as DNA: TGTGCCAGCAGCTTAAATTCGGGGGGCAGGAATTCACCCCTCCACTTT. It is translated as CASSLNSGGRNSPLHF.

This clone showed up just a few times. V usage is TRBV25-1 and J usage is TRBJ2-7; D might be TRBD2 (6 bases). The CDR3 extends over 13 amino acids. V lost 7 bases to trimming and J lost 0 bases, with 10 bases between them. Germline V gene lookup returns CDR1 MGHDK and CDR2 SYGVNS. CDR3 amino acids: CASMGLPSYEQYF. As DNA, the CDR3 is TGTGCCAGCATGGGACTGCCCTCCTACGAGCAGTACTTC.

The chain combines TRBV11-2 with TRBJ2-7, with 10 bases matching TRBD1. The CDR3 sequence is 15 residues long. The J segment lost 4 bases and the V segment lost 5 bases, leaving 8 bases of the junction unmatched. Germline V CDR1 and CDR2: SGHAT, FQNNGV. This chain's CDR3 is CASSPRQGALYEQYF. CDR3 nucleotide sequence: TGTGCCAGCAGCCCCAGACAGGGGGCCCTTTACGAGCAGTACTTC.

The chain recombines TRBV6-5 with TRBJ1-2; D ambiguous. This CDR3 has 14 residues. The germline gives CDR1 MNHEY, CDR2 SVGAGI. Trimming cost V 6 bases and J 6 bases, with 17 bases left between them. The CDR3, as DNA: TGTGCCAGCAGGCCCCTTTGGAGGGAGGATGGCTACACCTTC. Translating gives CASRPLWREDGYTF.

The CDR3 protein is CASRLGLAGGSQYF. In DNA form, the CDR3 reads TGTGCCAGCAGGTTGGGACTAGCGGGAGGAAGTCAGTACTTC. The chain has TRBV3-1 (or the pseudogene TRBV3-2) and TRBJ2-4; 15 nucleotides match TRBD2. This CDR3 has 14 amino acids. The V gene's germline CDR1 is LGHDT and CDR2 YNNKEL (reference sequence). V gave up 6 bases and J gave up 12 bases; unmatched junction bases: 6.

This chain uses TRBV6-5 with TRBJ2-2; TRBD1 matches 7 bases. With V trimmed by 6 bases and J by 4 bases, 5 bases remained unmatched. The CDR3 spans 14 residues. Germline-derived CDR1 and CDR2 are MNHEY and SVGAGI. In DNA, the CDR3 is TGTGCCAGCAGGGGACAGCCGAGCACCGGGGAGCTGTTTTTT. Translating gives CASRGQPSTGELFF.